Each of the 26 T cell receptor beta chains below was sequenced from the same sample in a study of regulatory T cells (dated by TCRdb to 2017 to 2018). The method was the immunoSEQ multiplex PCR assay. The multiplex PCR relied on 52 forward TRBV primers and 13 reverse TRBJ primers, and amplification bias was corrected through assay-based and computational methods. Here the immuneACCESS table is served through TCRdb, limited to in-frame sequences with V and J called. Missing clones are a known gap in these copies; in checked studies unresolved V genes cover under half, and the rest lacks a known reason. Across this sample there are about 17,000 clones, with roughly 88% seen only once. The biggest ten clones account for about 8% of the sample. Antigen specificity for these receptors is unknown. Study-wide conclusions, independent of this receptor: Hydrophobic residues at CDR3 positions 6 and 7 were enriched in conventional CD4+ T cells from CD3G-deficient patients, suggesting more self-reactive specificities.

Sequenced sample: conventional CD4+ T cells sorted from blood. These receptors all stem from a person younger than 45 with CD3G deficiency.

This sequence joins TRBV5-1 and TRBJ2-7; 9 positions agree with TRBD2. Per the germline V gene, CDR1 is SGHRS and CDR2 is YFSETQ. The CDR3 covers 16 residues. Trimming at V came to 0 bases and at J to 6 bases, leaving 10 bases not matched to a gene. This CDR3 is CASSLGLAGRGGEQYF. CDR3 in DNA: TGCGCCAGCAGCTTGGGCCTAGCGGGAAGAGGGGGCGAGCAGTACTTC.

V is TRBV19 and J is TRBJ1-1; 7 bases line up with TRBD1. This CDR3 spans 15 amino acids. Germline V gene data show CDR1 as LNHDA and CDR2 as SQIVND (reference sequence). Trimming at V came to 7 bases and at J to 0 bases, leaving 8 bases not matched to a gene. CDR3 region: CASKGDSIMNTEAFF. As DNA, the CDR3 is TGTGCCAGTAAAGGGGACAGCATCATGAACACTGAAGCTTTCTTT.

This clone was counted a few times. The J gene is TRBJ1-1, the V gene TRBV28; D uncertain. This CDR3 contains 13 residues. Germline V gene lookup returns CDR1 MDHEN and CDR2 SYDVKM. Trimming left V 8 bases short and J 6 bases short, with 16 bases between. CDR3 sequence (DNA): TGTGCCAGCGTATTTAGCGGTTCCTCTGAAGCTTTCTTT. Translated, it gives CASVFSGSSEAFF.

This chain uses TRBV6-6 with TRBJ1-2, with TRBD1 identical over 8 bases. CDR3 size: 13 residues. Trimming removed 7 bases from V and 8 bases from J; junction bases left unmatched: 9. From germline, CDR1 is MNHNY and CDR2 SVGAGI (reference sequence). In nucleotides, the CDR3 is TGTGCCAGCACCATGACAGGGGACGGGGGCTACACCTTC. This sequence encodes CASTMTGDGGYTF.

This clone was seen once. The V and J genes are TRBV11-2 and TRBJ2-2; the D gene is possibly TRBD1 (6 bases). This CDR3 spans 14 amino acids. Germline values: CDR1 SGHAT, CDR2 FQNNGV. The V and J ends lost 0 bases and 8 bases respectively, with 10 bases between them. The CDR3 protein is CASSLEQGVGELFF. The DNA for the CDR3 is TGTGCCAGCAGCTTAGAACAGGGAGTGGGGGAGCTGTTTTTT.

This clone was counted a single time. The V call is TRBV6-5, the J call TRBJ1-1; perhaps TRBD1 as D (6 bases). The CDR3 extends over 13 amino acids. V was pared by 6 bases and J by 4 bases, with 12 bases between. Germline V gene lookup returns CDR1 MNHEY and CDR2 SVGAGI. The CDR3 DNA is TGTGCCAGCAGCCGACAGGCGGGCACTGAAGCTTTCTTT. It yields the protein CASSRQAGTEAFF.

The chain recombines TRBV7-2 with TRBJ2-3; maybe TRBD2 (6 bases). This CDR3 spans 15 amino acids. Germline CDR1 is SGHTA and CDR2 is FQGNSA. Trimming shortened V by 5 bases and J by 7 bases, and 19 bases separated the two germline ends. The CDR3 DNA sequence: TGTGCCAGCAGCCAAAGTAGCGGCCCTGTATATACGCAGTATTTT. Amino acids: CASSQSSGPVYTQYF.

This sequence joins TRBV6-6 and TRBJ1-1, with TRBD1 as a possible D gene (5 bases). The CDR3 spans 11 residues. Trimming shortened V by 5 bases and J by 7 bases, and 8 bases separated the two germline ends. CDR1 and CDR2 (germline): MNHNY, SVGAGI (reference sequence). CDR3 in DNA: TGTGCCAGCAGTGTCAGGGTTGAAGCTTTCTTT. Its translation is CASSVRVEAFF.

V gene TRBV19 combines with J gene TRBJ1-1; D perhaps matches TRBD1 (5 bases). The CDR3 has 13 residues. In germline, CDR1 is LNHDA, CDR2 SQIVND (reference sequence). Trimming shortened V by 3 bases and J by 6 bases, and 11 bases separated the two germline ends. The CDR3 here is CASSIQGVAEAFF. As DNA, the CDR3 is TGTGCCAGTAGTATTCAGGGAGTGGCTGAAGCTTTCTTT.

This sequence joins TRBV19 and TRBJ1-2; D perhaps matches TRBD1 (5 bases). Germline V gives CDR1 LNHDA, CDR2 SQIVND (reference sequence). The germline V and J ends were trimmed by 0 bases and 6 bases, with 11 bases remaining between them. The CDR3 is made up of 14 amino acids. The CDR3, as DNA: TGTGCCAGTAGTATAGAAGGGGCAAGGAATGGCTACACCTTC. It encodes CASSIEGARNGYTF.

This clone was recorded a few times. The genes are TRBV6-6 and TRBJ2-7, with D hard to call. The CDR3 has 13 residues. CDR1 is MNHNY, CDR2 SVGAGI, per germline (reference sequence). V lost 2 bases and J 1 base, leaving 6 bases between the germline ends. As DNA, the CDR3 is TGTGCCAGCAGTTACAAGACATCCTACGAGCAGTACTTC. It is translated as CASSYKTSYEQYF.

The sample holds one count of this clone. The chain employs TRBV18 and TRBJ1-1; possible D gene TRBD1, 6 bases. The CDR3 sequence is 14 residues long. V was shortened by 4 bases and J by 4 bases, with 13 bases between the two germline ends. CDR1 and CDR2 from the germline V gene are KGHSH and LQKENI. The CDR3 sequence is CASSLLRGGTEAFF. CDR3 coding DNA: TGTGCCAGCTCACTACTAAGAGGGGGCACTGAAGCTTTCTTT.

The V gene is TRBV5-1, the J gene TRBJ1-1; D is uncertain. V was cut by 4 bases and J by 2 bases, with 12 bases left in between. The CDR3 runs to 14 residues. CDR1 SGHRS and CDR2 YFSETQ come from the germline V gene. CDR3 residues: CASSLGSANTEAFF. In DNA form, the CDR3 reads TGCGCCAGCAGCCTGGGATCTGCTAACACTGAAGCTTTCTTT.

The J gene is TRBJ2-7, the V gene TRBV10-3; D gene ambiguous. The V end lost 8 bases, the J end lost 0 bases, and 8 bases lay between the germline ends. Germline V gene data show CDR1 as ENHRY and CDR2 as SYGVKD. This CDR3 is built from 12 residues. The CDR3 DNA reads TGTGCCATCGCAGCGTCCTCCTACGAGCAGTACTTC. This sequence encodes CAIAASSYEQYF.

The CDR3 nucleotides are TGTGCCAGCTCACCACTAAGCGGGGGGTTCCAAGAGACCCAGTACTTC. It specifies CASSPLSGGFQETQYF. V gene TRBV18 combines with J gene TRBJ2-5; 9 bases line up with TRBD2. Germline V gene sequence: CDR1 KGHSH, CDR2 LQKENI. The J segment lost 1 base and the V segment lost 1 base, leaving 4 bases of the junction unmatched. The CDR3 runs to 16 residues.

The chain uses TRBV7-2 and TRBJ1-6, with D perhaps TRBD1 (5 bases). CDR1 is SGHTA, CDR2 FQGNSA, per germline. Trimming took off 0 bases at V and 9 bases at J, with 12 bases between the two ends. CDR3 size: 15 residues. The CDR3 DNA reads as TGTGCCAGCAGCTTAGCGCTTGACAGAGTTTCACCCCTCCACTTT. Translating it yields CASSLALDRVSPLHF.

This chain connects TRBV30 to TRBJ1-2; no definite D call. V was shortened by 3 bases and J by 3 bases, with 11 bases between the two germline ends. Germline values: CDR1 GTSNPN, CDR2 SVGIG (reference sequence). The CDR3 runs to 13 residues. The CDR3 region is CAWSDGEDYGYTF. In nucleotides, the CDR3 is TGTGCCTGGAGCGACGGGGAGGACTATGGCTACACCTTC.

The V gene is TRBV6-1, the J gene TRBJ2-1, with D tentatively TRBD1 (5 bases). The germline V gene encodes CDR1 MNHNS and CDR2 SASEGT. The CDR3 covers 13 residues. V was trimmed by 4 bases and J by 8 bases, leaving 12 bases between them. The CDR3 DNA is TGTGCCAGCAGTGTTAATCAGGGTTATGAGCAGTTCTTC. It is translated as CASSVNQGYEQFF.

This chain joins TRBV30 and TRBJ2-7; the D is unclear. The CDR3 is made up of 13 amino acids. The V gene lost 0 bases and the J gene lost 3 bases, with 9 bases spanning the gap. Germline assignment: CDR1 GTSNPN and CDR2 SVGIG (reference sequence). As DNA, the CDR3 is TGTGCCTGGAGTGTCGCTCTTTACTACGAGCAGTACTTC. Its translation: CAWSVALYYEQYF.

This clone was observed once. The rearrangement links TRBV19 to TRBJ1-1, with D tentatively TRBD1 (6 bases). Germline V gene lookup returns CDR1 LNHDA and CDR2 SQIVND (reference sequence). V was pared by 3 bases and J by 1 base, with 12 bases between. There are 15 residues in the CDR3. CDR3 residues: CASSIRGLGNTEAFF. Here the CDR3 DNA reads TGTGCCAGTAGTATTCGGGGGCTGGGGAACACTGAAGCTTTCTTT.

The V and J genes are TRBV10-3 and TRBJ1-2, with TRBD1 as a possible D gene (5 bases). V shed 4 bases and J shed 7 bases, with 16 bases lying between them. In germline, CDR1 is ENHRY, CDR2 SYGVKD. The length of the CDR3 is 14 residues. DNA for the CDR3: TGTGCCATCAGTGCGGGGGAGGCAGTCGGTGGCTACACCTTC. Amino acid sequence: CAISAGEAVGGYTF.

CDR3 loop: CASSLGTGPQETQYF. CDR3 nucleotide sequence: TGCGCCAGCAGCTTGGGGACAGGGCCTCAAGAGACCCAGTACTTC. The chain couples TRBV5-1 to TRBJ2-5; 8 bases align to TRBD1. CDR3 length equals 15 residues. Germline CDR1 reads SGHRS; CDR2 reads YFSETQ. The ends lost 0 bases at V and 2 bases at J; junction bases unmatched: 3. Complete variable domain (other parts from reference TRBV5-1 and TRBJ2-5): KAGVTQTPRYLIKTRGQQVTLSCSPISGHRSVSWYQQTPGQGLQFLFEYFSETQRNKGNFPGRFSGRQFSNSRSEMNVSTLELGDSALYLCASSLGTGPQETQYFGPGTRLLVL.

This clone was detected only once. The chain is built from TRBV18 and TRBJ1-1, with TRBD1 identical over 8 bases. CDR1 and CDR2 from the germline V gene are KGHSH and LQKENI. The trim removed 3 bases at V and 3 bases at J, leaving 15 bases unmatched. The CDR3 sequence is 18 residues long. The CDR3 region is CASSPYFGQGGLYTEAFF. CDR3 DNA sequence: TGTGCCAGCTCACCTTACTTCGGACAGGGAGGACTTTACACTGAAGCTTTCTTT.

The chain links TRBV7-9 to TRBJ2-1, with 7 bases identical to TRBD2. Per germline, CDR1 SEHNR and CDR2 FQNEAQ (reference sequence). This CDR3 has 15 residues. V trimming: 5 bases; J trimming: 8 bases; junction bases outside the gene matches: 12. CDR3 residues: CASSRVRGSGDEQFF. CDR3 bases: TGTGCCAGCAGCCGCGTCAGAGGCAGCGGGGATGAGCAGTTCTTC.

The chain combines TRBV6-1 with TRBJ2-1; maybe TRBD2 (6 bases). The CDR3 runs 13 residues. Deletions cut 10 bases from V and 2 bases from J, with 12 bases between. Germline V lookup: CDR1 MNHNS, CDR2 SASEGT. In DNA form, the CDR3 reads TGTGCCACGGTACTAGCAACCTACAATGAGCAGTTCTTC. The encoded protein is CATVLATYNEQFF.

The rearrangement links TRBV6-1 to TRBJ2-3; 8 bases are a match to TRBD2. This CDR3 has 15 amino acids. Trimming took 0 bases from V and 9 from J; bases not matched to a gene: 8. Germline V gene lookup returns CDR1 MNHNS and CDR2 SASEGT. The CDR3 sequence is CASSEAGRGVSTQYF. The CDR3 bases are TGTGCCAGCAGTGAAGCTGGGCGGGGGGTTTCAACGCAGTATTTT.